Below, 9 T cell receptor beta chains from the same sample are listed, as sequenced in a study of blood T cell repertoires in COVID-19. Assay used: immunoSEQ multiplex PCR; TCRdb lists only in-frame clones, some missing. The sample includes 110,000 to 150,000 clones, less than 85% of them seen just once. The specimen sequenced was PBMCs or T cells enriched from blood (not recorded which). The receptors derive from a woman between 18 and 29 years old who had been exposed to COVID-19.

The CDR3 here is CASSLEGQVSTGELFF. CDR3 nucleotide sequence: TGTGCCAGCAGCTTAGAGGGACAGGTATCCACCGGGGAGCTGTTTTTT. The V gene is TRBV11-2, the J gene TRBJ2-2; the match to TRBD1 covers 8 bases. V was pared by 0 bases and J by 4 bases, with 4 bases of the junction left unmatched. There are 16 residues in the CDR3. Germline V gives CDR1 SGHAT, CDR2 FQNNGV.

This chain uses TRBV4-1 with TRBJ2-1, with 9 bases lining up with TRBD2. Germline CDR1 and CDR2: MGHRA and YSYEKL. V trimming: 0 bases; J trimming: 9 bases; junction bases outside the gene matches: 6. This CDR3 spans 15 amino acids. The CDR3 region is CASSQEWRLAVEQFF. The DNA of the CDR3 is TGCGCCAGCAGCCAAGAGTGGAGACTAGCGGTTGAGCAGTTCTTC.

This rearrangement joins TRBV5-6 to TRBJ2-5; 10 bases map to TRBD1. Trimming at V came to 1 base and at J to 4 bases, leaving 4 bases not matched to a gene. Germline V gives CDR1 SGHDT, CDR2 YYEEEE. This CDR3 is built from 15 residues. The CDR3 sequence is CASSLTGQGGETQYF. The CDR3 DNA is TGTGCCAGCAGCTTGACAGGACAGGGGGGAGAGACCCAGTACTTC.

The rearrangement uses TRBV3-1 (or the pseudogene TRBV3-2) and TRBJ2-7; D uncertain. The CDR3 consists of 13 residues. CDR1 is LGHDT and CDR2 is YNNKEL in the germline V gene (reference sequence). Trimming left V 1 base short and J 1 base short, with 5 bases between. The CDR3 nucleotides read TGTGCCAGCAGCCAAGGTAGATCCTACGAGCAGTACTTC. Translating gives CASSQGRSYEQYF.

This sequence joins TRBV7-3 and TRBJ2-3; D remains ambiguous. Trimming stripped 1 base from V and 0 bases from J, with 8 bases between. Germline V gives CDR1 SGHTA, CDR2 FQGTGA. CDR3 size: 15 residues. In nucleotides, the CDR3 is TGTGCCAGCAGCTTAAGTAGTATAAGCACAGATACGCAGTATTTT. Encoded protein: CASSLSSISTDTQYF.

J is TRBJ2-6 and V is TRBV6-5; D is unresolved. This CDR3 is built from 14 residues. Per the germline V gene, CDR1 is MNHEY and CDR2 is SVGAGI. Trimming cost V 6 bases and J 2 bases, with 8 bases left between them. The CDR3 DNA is TGTGCCAGCAGAGCCGGTCCTGGGGCCAACGTCCTGACTTTC. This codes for CASRAGPGANVLTF.

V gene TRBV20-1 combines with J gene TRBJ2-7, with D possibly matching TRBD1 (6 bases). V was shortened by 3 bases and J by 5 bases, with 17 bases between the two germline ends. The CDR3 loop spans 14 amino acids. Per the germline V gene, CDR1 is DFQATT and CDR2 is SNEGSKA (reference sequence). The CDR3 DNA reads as TGCAGTGCTAGTTCTCCTACAGGGTTTAACGAGCAGTACTTC. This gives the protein CSASSPTGFNEQYF.

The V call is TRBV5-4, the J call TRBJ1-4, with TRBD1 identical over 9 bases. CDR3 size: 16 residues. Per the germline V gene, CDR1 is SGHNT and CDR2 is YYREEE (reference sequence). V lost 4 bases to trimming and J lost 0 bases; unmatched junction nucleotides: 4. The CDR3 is CASSPGTGTTNEKLFF. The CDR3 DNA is TGTGCCAGCAGCCCAGGGACAGGGACAACTAATGAAAAACTGTTTTTT.

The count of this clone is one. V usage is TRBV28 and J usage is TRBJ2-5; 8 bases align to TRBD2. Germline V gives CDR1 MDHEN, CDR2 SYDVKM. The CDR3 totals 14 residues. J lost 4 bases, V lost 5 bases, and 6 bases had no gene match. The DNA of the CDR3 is TGTGCCAGCAGTCTCGGACTAGCTTCAGAGACCCAGTACTTC. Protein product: CASSLGLASETQYF.